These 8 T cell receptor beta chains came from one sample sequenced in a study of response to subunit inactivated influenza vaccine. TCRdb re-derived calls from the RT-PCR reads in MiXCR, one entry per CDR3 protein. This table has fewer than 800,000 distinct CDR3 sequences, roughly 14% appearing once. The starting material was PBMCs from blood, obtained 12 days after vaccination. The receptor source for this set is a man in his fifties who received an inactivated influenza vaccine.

The CDR3 sequence is CASSLLEKDTQYF. The CDR3 DNA reads TGCGCCAGCAGCTTACTAGAAAAAGATACGCAGTATTTT. The V call is TRBV5-1, the J call TRBJ2-3; D might be TRBD2 (5 bases). Germline V gene data show CDR1 as SGHRS and CDR2 as YFSETQ. CDR3 length equals 13 residues. V was clipped by 2 bases and J by 5 bases, with 9 bases between them. Complete variable domain (other parts from reference TRBV5-1 and TRBJ2-3): KAGVTQTPRYLIKTRGQQVTLSCSPISGHRSVSWYQQTPGQGLQFLFEYFSETQRNKGNFPGRFSGRQFSNSRSEMNVSTLELGDSALYLCASSLLEKDTQYFGPGTRLTVL.

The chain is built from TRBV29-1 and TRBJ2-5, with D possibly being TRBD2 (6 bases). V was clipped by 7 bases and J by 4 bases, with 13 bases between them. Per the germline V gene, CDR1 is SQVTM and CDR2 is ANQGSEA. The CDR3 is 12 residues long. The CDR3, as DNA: TGCAGCGCCGAACGCGGGGCAGAGACCCAGTACTTC. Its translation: CSAERGAETQYF.

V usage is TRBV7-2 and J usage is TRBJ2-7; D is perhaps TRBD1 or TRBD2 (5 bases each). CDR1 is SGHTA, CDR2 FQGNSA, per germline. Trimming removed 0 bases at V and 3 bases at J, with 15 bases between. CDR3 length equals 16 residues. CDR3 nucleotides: TGTGCCAGCAGCTTAGCGGGGCAGAGGGTTGACTACGAGCAGTACTTC. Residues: CASSLAGQRVDYEQYF.

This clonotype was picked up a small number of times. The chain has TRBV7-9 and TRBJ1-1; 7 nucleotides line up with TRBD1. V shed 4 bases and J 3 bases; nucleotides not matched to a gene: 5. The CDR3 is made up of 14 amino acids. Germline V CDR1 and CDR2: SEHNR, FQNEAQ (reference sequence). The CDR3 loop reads CASSSFDRDTEAFF. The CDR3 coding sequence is TGTGCCAGCAGCTCTTTTGACAGGGACACTGAAGCTTTCTTT.

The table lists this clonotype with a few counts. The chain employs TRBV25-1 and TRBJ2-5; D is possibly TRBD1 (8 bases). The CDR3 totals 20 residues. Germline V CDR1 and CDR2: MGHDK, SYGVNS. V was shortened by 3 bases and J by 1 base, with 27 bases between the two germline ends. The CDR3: CASSDPQGAGETQVQETQYF. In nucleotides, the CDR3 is TGTGCCAGCAGTGATCCCCAGGGGGCGGGAGAGACCCAAGTCCAAGAGACCCAGTACTTC.

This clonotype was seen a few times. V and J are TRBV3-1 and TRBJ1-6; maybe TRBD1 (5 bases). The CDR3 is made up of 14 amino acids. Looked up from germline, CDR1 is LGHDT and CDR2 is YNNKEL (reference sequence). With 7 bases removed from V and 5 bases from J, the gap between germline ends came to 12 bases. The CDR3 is CASNQGMNNSPLHF. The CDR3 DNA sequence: TGTGCCAGCAACCAGGGTATGAATAATTCACCCCTCCACTTT.

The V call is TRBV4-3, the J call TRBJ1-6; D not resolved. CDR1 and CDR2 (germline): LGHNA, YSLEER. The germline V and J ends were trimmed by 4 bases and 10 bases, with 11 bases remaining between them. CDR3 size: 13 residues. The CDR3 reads CASSRDMDSPLHF. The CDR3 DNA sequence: TGCGCCAGCAGCCGAGACATGGACTCACCCCTCCACTTT.

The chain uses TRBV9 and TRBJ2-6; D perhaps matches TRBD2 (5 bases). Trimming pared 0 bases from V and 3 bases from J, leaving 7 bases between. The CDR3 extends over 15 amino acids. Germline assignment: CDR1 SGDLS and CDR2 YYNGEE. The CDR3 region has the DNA TGTGCCAGCAGCGTAGCCGGGGTTGGGGCCAACGTCCTGACTTTC. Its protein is CASSVAGVGANVLTF.